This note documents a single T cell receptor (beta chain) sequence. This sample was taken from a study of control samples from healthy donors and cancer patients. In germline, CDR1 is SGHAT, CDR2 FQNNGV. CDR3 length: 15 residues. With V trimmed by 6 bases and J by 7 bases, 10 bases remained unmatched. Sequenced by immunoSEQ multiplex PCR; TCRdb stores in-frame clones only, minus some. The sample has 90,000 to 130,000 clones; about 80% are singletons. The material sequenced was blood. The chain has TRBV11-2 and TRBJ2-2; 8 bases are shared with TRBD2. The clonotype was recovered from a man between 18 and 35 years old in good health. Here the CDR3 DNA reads TGTGCCAGCAGGCGCCCGGGACGGGGGGGCGGGGAGCTGTTTTTT. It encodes CASRRPGRGGGELFF.